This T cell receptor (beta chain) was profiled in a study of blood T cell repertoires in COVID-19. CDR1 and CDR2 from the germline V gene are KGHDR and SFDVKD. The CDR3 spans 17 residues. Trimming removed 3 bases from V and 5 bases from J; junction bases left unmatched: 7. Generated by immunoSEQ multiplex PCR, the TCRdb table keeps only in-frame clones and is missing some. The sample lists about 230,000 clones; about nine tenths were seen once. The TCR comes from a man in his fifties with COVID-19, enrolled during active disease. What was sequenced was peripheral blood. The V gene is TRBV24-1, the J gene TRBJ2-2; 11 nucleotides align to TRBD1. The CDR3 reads CATSDPTGTGGTGELFF. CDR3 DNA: TGTGCCACCAGTGATCCAACCGGGACAGGGGGAACCGGGGAGCTGTTTTTT.